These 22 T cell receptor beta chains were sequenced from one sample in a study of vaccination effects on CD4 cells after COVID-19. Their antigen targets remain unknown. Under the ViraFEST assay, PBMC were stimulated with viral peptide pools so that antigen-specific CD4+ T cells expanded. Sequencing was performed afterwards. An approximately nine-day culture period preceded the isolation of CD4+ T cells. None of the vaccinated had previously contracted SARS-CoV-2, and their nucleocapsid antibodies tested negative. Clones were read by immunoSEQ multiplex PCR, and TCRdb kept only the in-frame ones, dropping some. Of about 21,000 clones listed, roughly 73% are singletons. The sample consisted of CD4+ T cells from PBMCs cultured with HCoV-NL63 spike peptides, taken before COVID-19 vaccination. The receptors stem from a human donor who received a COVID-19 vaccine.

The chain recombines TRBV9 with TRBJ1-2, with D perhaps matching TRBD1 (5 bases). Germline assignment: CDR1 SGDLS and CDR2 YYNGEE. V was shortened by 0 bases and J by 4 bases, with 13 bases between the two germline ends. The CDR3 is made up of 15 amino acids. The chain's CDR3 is CASSVAEGRSYGYTF. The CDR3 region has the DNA TGTGCCAGCAGCGTAGCCGAGGGACGGAGCTATGGCTACACCTTC.

DNA of the CDR3: TGTGCCAGCAGCCCCTCGGCTCGGGGCGGGGATGAGCAGTTCTTC. This encodes CASSPSARGGDEQFF. The chain combines TRBV3-1 (or the pseudogene TRBV3-2) with TRBJ2-1; D is possibly TRBD2 (6 bases). V lost 4 bases and J 8 bases, leaving 18 bases between the germline ends. The germline gives CDR1 LGHDT, CDR2 YNNKEL (reference sequence). This CDR3 spans 15 amino acids.

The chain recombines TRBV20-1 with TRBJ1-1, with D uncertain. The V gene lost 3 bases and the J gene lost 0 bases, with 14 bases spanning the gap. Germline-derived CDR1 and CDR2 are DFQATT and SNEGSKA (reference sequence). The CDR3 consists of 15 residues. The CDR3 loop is CSASTGGSVNTEAFF. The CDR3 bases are TGCAGTGCTAGTACGGGAGGATCCGTGAACACTGAAGCTTTCTTT.

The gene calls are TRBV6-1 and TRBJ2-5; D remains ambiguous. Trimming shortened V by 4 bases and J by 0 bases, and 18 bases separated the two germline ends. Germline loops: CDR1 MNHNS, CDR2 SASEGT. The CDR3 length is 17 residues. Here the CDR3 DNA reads TGTGCCAGCAGTGGGCGAGTGTGGGCCTTGTACCAAGAGACCCAGTACTTC. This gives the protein CASSGRVWALYQETQYF.

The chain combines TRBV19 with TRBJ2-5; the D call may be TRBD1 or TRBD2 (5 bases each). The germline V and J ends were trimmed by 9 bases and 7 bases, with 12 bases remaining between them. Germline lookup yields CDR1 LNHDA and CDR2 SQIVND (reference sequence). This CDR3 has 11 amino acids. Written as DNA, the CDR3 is TGTGCCAGCGCGGGTGGGGGGACCCAGTACTTC. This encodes CASAGGGTQYF.

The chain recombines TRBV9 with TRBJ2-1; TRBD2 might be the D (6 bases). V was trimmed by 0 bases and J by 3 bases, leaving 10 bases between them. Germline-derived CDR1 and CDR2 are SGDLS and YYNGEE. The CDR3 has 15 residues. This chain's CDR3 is CASSVGAGIYNEQFF. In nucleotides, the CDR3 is TGTGCCAGCAGCGTAGGGGCGGGGATCTACAATGAGCAGTTCTTC.

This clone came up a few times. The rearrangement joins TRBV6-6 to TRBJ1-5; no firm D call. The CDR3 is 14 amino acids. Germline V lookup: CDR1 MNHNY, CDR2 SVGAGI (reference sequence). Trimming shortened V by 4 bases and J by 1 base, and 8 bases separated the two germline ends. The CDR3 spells CASSSFESNQPQHF. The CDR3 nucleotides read TGTGCCAGCAGTTCTTTCGAAAGCAATCAGCCCCAGCATTTT.

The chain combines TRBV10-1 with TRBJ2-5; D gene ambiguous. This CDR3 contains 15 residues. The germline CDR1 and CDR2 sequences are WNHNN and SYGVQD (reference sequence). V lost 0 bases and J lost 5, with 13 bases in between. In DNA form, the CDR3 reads TGCGCCAGCAGTGAGTCGCCTCTCCCCAAGGAGACCCAGTACTTC. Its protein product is CASSESPLPKETQYF.

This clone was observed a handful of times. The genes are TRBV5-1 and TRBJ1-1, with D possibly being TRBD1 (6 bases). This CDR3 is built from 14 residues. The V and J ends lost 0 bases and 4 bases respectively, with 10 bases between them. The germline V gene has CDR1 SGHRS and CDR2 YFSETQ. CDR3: CASSLEGGFTEAFF. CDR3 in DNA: TGCGCCAGCAGCTTGGAGGGGGGTTTCACTGAAGCTTTCTTT.

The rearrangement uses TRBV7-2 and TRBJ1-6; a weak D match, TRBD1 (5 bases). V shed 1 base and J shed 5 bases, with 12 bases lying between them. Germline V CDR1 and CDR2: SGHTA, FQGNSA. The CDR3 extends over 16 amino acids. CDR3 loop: CASSLERGENNSPLHF. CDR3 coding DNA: TGTGCCAGCAGCTTAGAGCGGGGGGAAAATAATTCACCCCTCCACTTT.

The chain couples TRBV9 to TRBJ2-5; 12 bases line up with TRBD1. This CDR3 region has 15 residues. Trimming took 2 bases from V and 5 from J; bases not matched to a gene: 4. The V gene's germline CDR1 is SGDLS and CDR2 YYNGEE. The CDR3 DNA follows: TGTGCCAGCAGCGTCGGGACAGGGGGCGTGGAGACCCAGTACTTC. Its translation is CASSVGTGGVETQYF.

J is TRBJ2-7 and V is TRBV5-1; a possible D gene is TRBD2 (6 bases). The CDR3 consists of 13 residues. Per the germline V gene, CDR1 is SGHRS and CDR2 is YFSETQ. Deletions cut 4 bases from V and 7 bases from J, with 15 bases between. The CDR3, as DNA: TGCGCCAGCAGCGGGCCCGGAGGGGCTGAGCAGTACTTC. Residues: CASSGPGGAEQYF.

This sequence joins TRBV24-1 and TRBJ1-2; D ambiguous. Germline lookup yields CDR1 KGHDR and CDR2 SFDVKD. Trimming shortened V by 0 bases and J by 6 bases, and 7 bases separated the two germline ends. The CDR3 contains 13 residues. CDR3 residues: CATSDLDFDGYTF. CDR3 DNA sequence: TGTGCCACCAGTGATTTGGACTTTGATGGCTACACCTTC.

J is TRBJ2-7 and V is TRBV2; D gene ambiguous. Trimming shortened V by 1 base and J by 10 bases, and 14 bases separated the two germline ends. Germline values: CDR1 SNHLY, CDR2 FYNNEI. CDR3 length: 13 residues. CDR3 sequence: CASSEGAPYGQYF. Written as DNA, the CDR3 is TGTGCCAGCAGTGAAGGGGCCCCCTACGGCCAGTACTTC. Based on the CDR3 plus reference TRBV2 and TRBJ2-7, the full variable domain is EPEVTQTPSHQVTQMGQEVILRCVPISNHLYFYWYRQILGQKVEFLVSFYNNEISEKSEIFDDQFSVERPDGSNFTLKIRSTKLEDSAMYFCASSEGAPYGQYFGPGTRLTVT.

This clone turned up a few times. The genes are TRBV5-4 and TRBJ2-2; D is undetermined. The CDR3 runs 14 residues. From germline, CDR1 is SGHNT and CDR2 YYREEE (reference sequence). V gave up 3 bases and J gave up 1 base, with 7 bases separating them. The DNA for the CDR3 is TGTGCCAGCAGCTCCTCACTGAACACCGGGGAGCTGTTTTTT. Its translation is CASSSSLNTGELFF.

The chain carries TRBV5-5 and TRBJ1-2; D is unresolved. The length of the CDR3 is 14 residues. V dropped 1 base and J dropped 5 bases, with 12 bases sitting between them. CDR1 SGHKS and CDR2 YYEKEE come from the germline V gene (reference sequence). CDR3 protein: CASSLFRSRYGYTF. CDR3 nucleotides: TGTGCCAGCAGCTTGTTCAGATCTCGGTATGGCTACACCTTC.

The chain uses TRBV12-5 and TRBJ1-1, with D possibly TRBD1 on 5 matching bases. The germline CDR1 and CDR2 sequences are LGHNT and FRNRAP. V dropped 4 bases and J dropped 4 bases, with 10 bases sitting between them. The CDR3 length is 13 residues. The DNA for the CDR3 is TGTGCTAGTGGTTCCCGGGGGGGCACTGAAGCTTTCTTT. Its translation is CASGSRGGTEAFF.

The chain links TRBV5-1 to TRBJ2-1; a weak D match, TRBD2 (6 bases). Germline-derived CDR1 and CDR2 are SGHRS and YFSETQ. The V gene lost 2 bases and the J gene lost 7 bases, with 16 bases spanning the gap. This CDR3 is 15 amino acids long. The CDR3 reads CASSFGGGRENEQFF. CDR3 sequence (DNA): TGCGCCAGCAGCTTTGGGGGAGGTAGAGAGAATGAGCAGTTCTTC.

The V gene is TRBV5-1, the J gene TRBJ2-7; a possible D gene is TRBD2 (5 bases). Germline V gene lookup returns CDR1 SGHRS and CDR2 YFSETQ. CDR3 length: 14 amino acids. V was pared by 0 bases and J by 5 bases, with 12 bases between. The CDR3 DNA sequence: TGCGCCAGCAGCTTGGAGGCAGGAGGAAACGAGCAGTACTTC. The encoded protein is CASSLEAGGNEQYF.

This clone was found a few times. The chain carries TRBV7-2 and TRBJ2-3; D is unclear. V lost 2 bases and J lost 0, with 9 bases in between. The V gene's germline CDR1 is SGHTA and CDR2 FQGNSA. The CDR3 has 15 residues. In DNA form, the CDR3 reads TGTGCCAGCAGCTTATGGCAGGAGAGCACAGATACGCAGTATTTT. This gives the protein CASSLWQESTDTQYF.

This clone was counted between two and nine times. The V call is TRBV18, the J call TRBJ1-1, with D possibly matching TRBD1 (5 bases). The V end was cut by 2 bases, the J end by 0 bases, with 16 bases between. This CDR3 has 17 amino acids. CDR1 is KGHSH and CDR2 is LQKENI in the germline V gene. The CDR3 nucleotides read TGTGCCAGCTCACCAGCGGGACGGGGGTCGTTGAACACTGAAGCTTTCTTT. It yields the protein CASSPAGRGSLNTEAFF.

The CDR3 region has the DNA TGTGCCAGCAGCGTAGTCGGAAGCGGGGGGGCTGCAGATACGCAGTATTTT. It codes for CASSVVGSGGAADTQYF. The gene calls are TRBV9 and TRBJ2-3, with 10 bases lining up with TRBD2. The CDR3 spans 17 residues. V lost 0 bases to trimming and J lost 4 bases; unmatched junction nucleotides: 8. Looked up from germline, CDR1 is SGDLS and CDR2 is YYNGEE.